This T cell receptor beta chain was recovered during a study of identical twins. This clonotype was counted only a few times. TCRdb used MiXCR to reprocess the 5' RACE reads, holding one entry per CDR3 protein. The repertoire consists of some 790,000 distinct CDR3 sequences, with about 20% occurring once and the leading ten covering around 12%. The germline V gene has CDR1 MNHEY and CDR2 SVGAGI. The CDR3 extends over 17 amino acids. V lost 0 bases, J lost 6 bases, and 12 bases stayed unmatched. A further study also used this sample, focusing on T cells expressing NK-cell markers.

The receptor comes from a woman aged 18 to 35 in good health. Sequenced sample: PBMCs. The chain joins TRBV6-5 to TRBJ2-7, with 9 positions matching TRBD2. The CDR3 DNA reads TGTGCCAGCAGTTACTCTTCCAGCGGGGGGTCTAATGCCGAGCAGTACTTC. This sequence encodes CASSYSSSGGSNAEQYF.